The 18 T cell receptor beta chains below were found in one sample sequenced in a study of control samples from healthy donors and cancer patients. The table came from immunoSEQ multiplex PCR; TCRdb's copy has only in-frame clones and leaves some out. The profile shows tens of thousands of clones, approximately 84% of them singletons. The sequencing input was PBMCs. The origin of the receptors is a man between 65 and 80 years old with lung cancer.

The V and J genes are TRBV6-2 or TRBV6-3 and TRBJ2-1; 8 positions agree with TRBD1. The CDR3 is 14 residues long. CDR1 is MNHEY, CDR2 SVGEGT, per germline. Trimming at V came to 0 bases and at J to 7 bases, leaving 2 bases not matched to a gene. This chain's CDR3 is CASSYSGQANEQFF. CDR3 coding DNA: TGTGCCAGCAGTTACTCGGGACAGGCAAATGAGCAGTTCTTC.

The CDR3 DNA reads as TGTGCCAGCAGCCCCGGGACAGGGGGCGATTCACCCCTCCACTTT. This encodes CASSPGTGGDSPLHF. V and J are TRBV5-4 and TRBJ1-6, with TRBD1 matching 12 bases. Germline trimming cut 4 bases from V and 8 bases from J; bases unmatched to any gene: 4. The length of the CDR3 is 15 residues. Germline V CDR1 and CDR2: SGHNT, YYREEE (reference sequence).

Points on this clone: The sample carries other DNA sequences with the same CDR3. The genes are TRBV18 and TRBJ2-7, with 9 bases matching TRBD1. The CDR3 is made up of 14 amino acids. Germline lookup yields CDR1 KGHSH and CDR2 LQKENI. Losses at the gene ends were 3 bases for V and 3 bases for J; bases not matched to a gene: 3. CDR3 amino acids: CASSPGTGSYEQYF. CDR3 in DNA: TGTGCCAGCTCACCCGGGACAGGGAGCTACGAGCAGTACTTC.

This sequence joins TRBV3-1 (or the pseudogene TRBV3-2) and TRBJ1-6; TRBD1 matches 8 bases. This CDR3 has 17 amino acids. V was pared by 0 bases and J by 4 bases, with 5 bases of the junction left unmatched. CDR1 LGHDT and CDR2 YNNKEL come from the germline V gene (reference sequence). DNA of the CDR3: TGTGCCAGCAGCCAAGATGGACAGGGCCTTTATAATTCACCCCTCCACTTT. Amino acids: CASSQDGQGLYNSPLHF.

This clone is a singleton in its sample. The rearrangement links TRBV5-1 to TRBJ2-7; 10 bases are a match to TRBD2. V dropped 4 bases and J dropped 6; count of bases not matched to a gene: 10. Germline assignment: CDR1 SGHRS and CDR2 YFSETQ. The CDR3 has 15 amino acids. CDR3 bases: TGCGCCAGCAGCCCTGTAGCGGGGGGCAATTCCGAGCAGTACTTC. As protein: CASSPVAGGNSEQYF.

The chain recombines TRBV14 with TRBJ2-1; D perhaps matches TRBD2 (6 bases). V shed 2 bases and J shed 0 bases, with 14 bases lying between them. This CDR3 region has 17 residues. CDR1 is SGHDN and CDR2 is FVKESK in the germline V gene. For the CDR3, the DNA is TGTGCCAGCAGCCAACCCGCGGGGCTGAGCTCCTACAATGAGCAGTTCTTC. Protein: CASSQPAGLSSYNEQFF.

The CDR3 sequence is CASSPLGIYPYEQYF. DNA of the CDR3: TGTGCCAGCAGCCCCCTGGGCATTTATCCCTACGAGCAGTACTTC. The genes are TRBV14 and TRBJ2-7; D ambiguous. The CDR3 is made up of 15 amino acids. Between the trimmed V and J ends, which lost 4 bases and 2 bases, there was a span of 15 bases. Germline V lookup: CDR1 SGHDN, CDR2 FVKESK. Full variable domain (remainder filled in from reference TRBV14 and TRBJ2-7): EAGVTQFPSHSVIEKGQTVTLRCDPISGHDNLYWYRRVMGKEIKFLLHFVKESKQDESGMPNNRFLAERTGGTYSTLKVQPAELEDSGVYFCASSPLGIYPYEQYFGPGTRLTVT.

The gene calls are TRBV27 and TRBJ2-1, with 8 bases aligning to TRBD2. Trimming removed 6 bases from V and 6 bases from J; junction bases left unmatched: 7. This CDR3 has 14 residues. Germline V gene sequence: CDR1 MNHEY, CDR2 SMNVEV (reference sequence). In nucleotides, the CDR3 is TGTGCCAGCAGCGGGCGGGGGGCTACCAATGAGCAGTTCTTC. It encodes CASSGRGATNEQFF.

V usage is TRBV5-1 and J usage is TRBJ1-6; D is ambiguous. This CDR3 is built from 17 residues. Per germline, CDR1 SGHRS and CDR2 YFSETQ. V dropped 0 bases and J dropped 0 bases, with 10 bases sitting between them. DNA for the CDR3: TGCGCCAGCAGCTTGGACCGGGAGAGCTCCTATAATTCACCCCTCCACTTT. Its protein product is CASSLDRESSYNSPLHF.

The V and J genes are TRBV3-1 (or the pseudogene TRBV3-2) and TRBJ1-6; D unclear. Trimming stripped 0 bases from V and 12 bases from J, with 9 bases between. This CDR3 spans 13 amino acids. Per the germline V gene, CDR1 is LGHDT and CDR2 is YNNKEL (reference sequence). Written as DNA, the CDR3 is TGTGCCAGCAGCCAAGAAAGGCGAGAACCCCTCCACTTT. Translating it yields CASSQERREPLHF.

CDR3 DNA sequence: TGTGCCAGCTCCGTAAGTTTTACCTACGAGCAGTACTTC. It specifies CASSVSFTYEQYF. This rearrangement joins TRBV19 to TRBJ2-7; D gene ambiguous. Germline V CDR1 and CDR2: LNHDA, SQIVND (reference sequence). Trimming took 9 bases from V and 2 from J, leaving 14 bases between them. The CDR3 runs to 13 residues.

The rearrangement links TRBV5-1 to TRBJ2-3; D perhaps matches TRBD1 (5 bases). Trimming cost V 0 bases and J 1 base, with 15 bases left between them. CDR1 and CDR2 (germline): SGHRS, YFSETQ. This CDR3 has 17 residues. The CDR3 protein is CASSLDDRTPGTDTQYF. The CDR3 DNA reads as TGCGCCAGCAGCTTGGACGACAGAACCCCGGGCACAGATACGCAGTATTTT. Full variable domain (missing parts from reference TRBV5-1 and TRBJ2-3): KAGVTQTPRYLIKTRGQQVTLSCSPISGHRSVSWYQQTPGQGLQFLFEYFSETQRNKGNFPGRFSGRQFSNSRSEMNVSTLELGDSALYLCASSLDDRTPGTDTQYFGPGTRLTVL.

The chain has TRBV7-3 and TRBJ2-2, with a tentative D call TRBD2 (5 bases). Trimming pared 3 bases from V and 0 bases from J, leaving 14 bases between. CDR1 and CDR2 from the germline V gene are SGHTA and FQGTGA. This CDR3 spans 17 amino acids. The CDR3: CASSFGVTGTNTGELFF. CDR3 in DNA: TGTGCCAGCAGCTTCGGGGTGACGGGGACGAACACCGGGGAGCTGTTTTTT.

The rearrangement joins TRBV28 to TRBJ1-4; 10 bases are a match to TRBD1. There are 15 residues in the CDR3. V lost 3 bases, J lost 10 bases, and 8 bases stayed unmatched. Germline V gene sequence: CDR1 MDHEN, CDR2 SYDVKM. CDR3 DNA: TGTGCCAGCAGTTTGGGGGGACAGGGGATAGGAAAACTGTTTTTT. Its translation is CASSLGGQGIGKLFF.

The V gene is TRBV5-4, the J gene TRBJ1-3; the D is unclear. In germline, CDR1 is SGHNT, CDR2 YYREEE (reference sequence). V shed 1 base and J shed 0 bases, with 11 bases lying between them. This CDR3 spans 16 amino acids. The CDR3 DNA reads as TGTGCCAGCAGCTTGACTGGTGTTAGCTCTGGAAACACCATATATTTT. The encoded protein is CASSLTGVSSGNTIYF.

The CDR3: CASSLNVYEQYF. In DNA, the CDR3 is TGTGCCAGCAGCCTAAACGTCTACGAGCAGTACTTC. The J gene is TRBJ2-7, the V gene TRBV7-9; D is unresolved. This CDR3 comprises 12 residues. The ends were cut back, 5 bases at V and 3 bases at J, with 8 bases in the middle. The V gene's germline CDR1 is SEHNR and CDR2 FQNEAQ (reference sequence).

This sequence joins TRBV6-2 or TRBV6-3 and TRBJ2-3, with TRBD2 matching 14 bases. The CDR3 runs 19 residues. Germline V gene lookup returns CDR1 MNHEY and CDR2 SVGEGT. V gave up 5 bases and J gave up 3 bases; unmatched junction bases: 13. The CDR3 sequence is CASSGTTSGGARVTDTQYF. The CDR3 nucleotides are TGTGCCAGCAGTGGAACGACTAGCGGGGGGGCCAGGGTAACAGATACGCAGTATTTT.

The chain combines TRBV7-3 with TRBJ1-4, with TRBD1 matching over 7 bases. The CDR3 length is 16 residues. After removal of 2 bases from V and 10 bases from J, the junction contained 13 bases not matched to a gene. Germline loops: CDR1 SGHTA, CDR2 FQGTGA. The CDR3: CASSLGTVSRGGKLFF. Written as DNA, the CDR3 is TGTGCCAGCAGCTTAGGGACAGTTTCGAGAGGGGGAAAACTGTTTTTT. The whole variable domain, remainder taken from reference TRBV7-3 and TRBJ1-4, is GAGVSQTPSNKVTEKGKYVELRCDPISGHTALYWYRQSLGQGPEFLIYFQGTGAADDSGLPNDRFFAVRPEGSVSTLKIQRTERGDSAVYLCASSLGTVSRGGKLFFGSGTQLSVL.